Listed below are T cell receptor beta chains from one sample, sequenced in a study of blood T cell repertoires in COVID-19. TCRdb's copy holds only in-frame clones and misses some; the assay was immunoSEQ multiplex PCR. The sample has under 150,000 clones; approximately 90% are singletons. Sequencing was carried out using peripheral blood. Receptors were obtained from a human donor with active COVID-19. The donor label of this sample is uncertain. The CDR3 runs from the conserved cysteine through the conserved F or W. Fields, in order: D gene, clone size, V gene, J gene, CDR3 protein, CDR3 DNA. The D gene is left open where the match is weak. Size is omitted from some rows. Given values are once, few, many or a class for expanded clones.

d_call: .; clone_size: .; v_call: TRBV29-1; j_call: TRBJ1-1; cdr3_aa: CSVRSGGTEAFF; cdr3_nt: TGCAGCGTTCGGAGCGGGGGCACTGAAGCTTTCTTT
d_call: .; clone_size: few; v_call: TRBV9; j_call: TRBJ2-7; cdr3_aa: CASSVTVGAGDAHF; cdr3_nt: TGTGCCAGCAGCGTCACAGTGGGGGCAGGGGACGCCCACTTC
d_call: .; clone_size: .; v_call: TRBV30; j_call: TRBJ1-3; cdr3_aa: CAWKQGSSGNTIYF; cdr3_nt: TGTGCCTGGAAACAGGGTTCCTCTGGAAACACCATATATTTT
d_call: .; clone_size: .; v_call: TRBV3-1/TRBV3-2; j_call: TRBJ1-3; cdr3_aa: CASSQGLSGNTIYF; cdr3_nt: TGTGCCAGCAGCCAGGGCCTCTCTGGAAACACCATATATTTT
d_call: .; clone_size: .; v_call: TRBV6-5; j_call: TRBJ2-3; cdr3_aa: CASSYGRGSTDTQYF; cdr3_nt: TGTGCCAGCAGTTACGGCCGGGGGAGCACAGATACGCAGTATTTT
d_call: TRBD2; clone_size: .; v_call: TRBV15; j_call: TRBJ2-5; cdr3_aa: CATSTTLADQETQYF; cdr3_nt: TGTGCCACCAGCACCACACTAGCGGACCAAGAGACCCAGTACTTC
d_call: .; clone_size: once; v_call: TRBV18; j_call: TRBJ1-1; cdr3_aa: CASSPLGGTEAFF; cdr3_nt: TGTGCCAGCTCACCATTGGGGGGCACTGAAGCTTTCTTT
d_call: TRBD2; clone_size: .; v_call: TRBV6-5; j_call: TRBJ2-5; cdr3_aa: CASRLAGGRETQYF; cdr3_nt: TGTGCCAGCCGACTAGCGGGGGGGCGGGAGACCCAGTACTTC
d_call: TRBD1; clone_size: .; v_call: TRBV4-3; j_call: TRBJ2-3; cdr3_aa: CASSPMTGSRDTQYF; cdr3_nt: TGCGCCAGCAGCCCGATGACAGGGTCAAGGGATACGCAGTATTTT
d_call: TRBD1; clone_size: .; v_call: TRBV19; j_call: TRBJ1-4; cdr3_aa: CASSLGTVGNEKLFF; cdr3_nt: TGTGCCAGTAGTCTCGGGACAGTTGGGAATGAAAAACTGTTTTTT
d_call: .; clone_size: .; v_call: TRBV6-2/TRBV6-3; j_call: TRBJ2-7; cdr3_aa: CASSYFPGEQYF; cdr3_nt: TGTGCCAGCAGTTACTTTCCAGGCGAGCAGTACTTC
d_call: .; clone_size: .; v_call: TRBV4-3; j_call: TRBJ1-1; cdr3_aa: CASSQDRGSNTEAFF; cdr3_nt: TGCGCCAGCAGCCAAGATCGGGGGTCGAACACTGAAGCTTTCTTT
d_call: .; clone_size: .; v_call: TRBV30; j_call: TRBJ1-2; cdr3_aa: CAWSDLRDYGYTF; cdr3_nt: TGTGCCTGGAGTGATCTTCGGGACTATGGCTACACCTTC
d_call: .; clone_size: .; v_call: TRBV15; j_call: TRBJ1-3; cdr3_aa: CATSRGASGSGNTIYF; cdr3_nt: TGTGCCACCAGCAGAGGTGCGTCGGGATCTGGAAACACCATATATTTT
d_call: .; clone_size: .; v_call: TRBV6-6; j_call: TRBJ2-3; cdr3_aa: CASSYRDTQYF; cdr3_nt: TGTGCCAGCAGTTACCGGGATACGCAGTATTTT
d_call: .; clone_size: .; v_call: TRBV7-2; j_call: TRBJ1-1; cdr3_aa: CASSARLNAREAGKAFF; cdr3_nt: TGTGCCAGCAGCGCACGCTTGAACGCAAGGGAGGCAGGGAAAGCTTTCTTT
d_call: TRBD1; clone_size: .; v_call: TRBV7-9; j_call: TRBJ1-5; cdr3_aa: CASSLGTGPKVYQPQHF; cdr3_nt: TGTGCCAGCAGCTTAGGGACAGGCCCCAAGGTGTATCAGCCCCAGCATTTT
d_call: .; clone_size: few; v_call: TRBV5-1; j_call: TRBJ2-7; cdr3_aa: CASSPSWPTGPYEQYF; cdr3_nt: TGCGCCAGCAGCCCCTCTTGGCCAACAGGGCCCTACGAGCAGTACTTC
d_call: .; clone_size: .; v_call: TRBV7-2; j_call: TRBJ2-2; cdr3_aa: CASSLQQVSTGELFF; cdr3_nt: TGTGCCAGCAGCTTACAACAGGTGAGCACCGGGGAGCTGTTTTTT
d_call: .; clone_size: .; v_call: TRBV9; j_call: TRBJ2-2; cdr3_aa: CASSVVQGANTGELFF; cdr3_nt: TGTGCCAGCAGCGTAGTTCAGGGTGCGAACACCGGGGAGCTGTTTTTT
d_call: .; clone_size: .; v_call: TRBV6-1; j_call: TRBJ2-3; cdr3_aa: CASSEVAGTDTQYF; cdr3_nt: TGTGCCAGCAGTGAAGTAGCGGGCACAGATACGCAGTATTTT
d_call: .; clone_size: .; v_call: TRBV12-3/TRBV12-4; j_call: TRBJ2-7; cdr3_aa: CATCRDTQFEQYF; cdr3_nt: TGTGCCACGTGTCGGGACACGCAATTCGAGCAGTACTTC
d_call: .; clone_size: .; v_call: TRBV4-1; j_call: TRBJ1-6; cdr3_aa: CASSQGSGERGSPLHF; cdr3_nt: TGCGCCAGCAGCCAAGGGTCTGGGGAAAGGGGATCACCCCTCCACTTT
d_call: .; clone_size: .; v_call: TRBV10-3; j_call: TRBJ1-2; cdr3_aa: CAISEGQGSYGYTF; cdr3_nt: TGTGCCATCAGCGAGGGGCAGGGGAGCTATGGCTACACCTTC
d_call: .; clone_size: few; v_call: TRBV7-9; j_call: TRBJ1-5; cdr3_aa: CASSGSASNQPQHF; cdr3_nt: TGTGCCAGCAGCGGCTCCGCCAGCAATCAGCCCCAGCATTTT
d_call: .; clone_size: .; v_call: TRBV19; j_call: TRBJ1-2; cdr3_aa: CANTKTEHRNGYTF; cdr3_nt: TGTGCCAACACAAAAACCGAACATCGTAATGGCTACACCTTC
d_call: .; clone_size: .; v_call: TRBV3-1/TRBV3-2; j_call: TRBJ1-1; cdr3_aa: CASSPRGISTEAFF; cdr3_nt: TGTGCCAGCAGCCCCCGAGGGATCTCAACTGAAGCTTTCTTT
d_call: .; clone_size: .; v_call: TRBV6-6; j_call: TRBJ2-4; cdr3_aa: CASSYAAGAANIQYF; cdr3_nt: TGTGCCAGCAGTTACGCGGCGGGGGCGGCGAACATTCAGTACTTC
d_call: .; clone_size: .; v_call: TRBV5-1; j_call: TRBJ2-3; cdr3_aa: CASSLRAQEDTQYF; cdr3_nt: TGCGCCAGCAGCTTGAGAGCTCAGGAAGATACGCAGTATTTT
d_call: .; clone_size: .; v_call: TRBV7-8; j_call: TRBJ1-6; cdr3_aa: CASSLGRDSSPLHF; cdr3_nt: TGTGCCAGCAGCTTAGGGAGAGACAGCTCACCCCTCCACTTT
d_call: .; clone_size: .; v_call: TRBV1; j_call: TRBJ2-7; cdr3_aa: CTSTSPPGTPASYEQYF; cdr3_nt: TGCACCAGCACCAGCCCGCCTGGGACTCCGGCCAGTTACGAGCAGTACTTC
d_call: TRBD1; clone_size: .; v_call: TRBV5-1; j_call: TRBJ1-4; cdr3_aa: CASRGGQENEKLFF; cdr3_nt: TGCGCCAGCAGAGGGGGACAGGAGAATGAAAAACTGTTTTTT
d_call: .; clone_size: .; v_call: TRBV7-8; j_call: TRBJ2-2; cdr3_aa: CASTDYSLNTGELFF; cdr3_nt: TGTGCCAGCACCGATTACAGTCTGAACACCGGGGAGCTGTTTTTT
d_call: .; clone_size: .; v_call: TRBV3-1/TRBV3-2; j_call: TRBJ1-2; cdr3_aa: CASSQGPVGYTF; cdr3_nt: TGTGCCAGCAGCCAAGGGCCAGTCGGCTACACCTTC
d_call: .; clone_size: .; v_call: TRBV11-1; j_call: TRBJ2-2; cdr3_aa: CASSWGLGPNTGELFF; cdr3_nt: TGTGCCAGCAGCTGGGGTTTGGGGCCGAACACCGGGGAGCTGTTTTTT
d_call: TRBD1; clone_size: .; v_call: TRBV5-1; j_call: TRBJ2-7; cdr3_aa: CASSPRTGDYEQYF; cdr3_nt: TGCGCCAGCAGCCCAAGGACAGGGGACTACGAGCAGTACTTC
d_call: .; clone_size: .; v_call: TRBV6-1; j_call: TRBJ1-1; cdr3_aa: CASSETGHGDTEAFF; cdr3_nt: TGTGCCAGCAGTGAAACAGGGCATGGGGACACTGAAGCTTTCTTT
d_call: TRBD1; clone_size: .; v_call: TRBV7-9; j_call: TRBJ2-7; cdr3_aa: CASSITGTGSYEQYF; cdr3_nt: TGTGCCAGCAGCATAACCGGGACAGGGTCCTACGAGCAGTACTTC
d_call: .; clone_size: .; v_call: TRBV2; j_call: TRBJ2-7; cdr3_aa: CASSDGGSSYEQYF; cdr3_nt: TGTGCCAGCAGTGACGGGGGTAGCTCCTACGAGCAGTACTTC
d_call: TRBD2; clone_size: .; v_call: TRBV9; j_call: TRBJ2-7; cdr3_aa: CASSAGLAGQGAYEQYF; cdr3_nt: TGTGCCAGCAGCGCGGGACTAGCGGGGCAAGGGGCCTACGAGCAGTACTTC
d_call: .; clone_size: .; v_call: TRBV28; j_call: TRBJ1-2; cdr3_aa: CASSGRRLNYGYTF; cdr3_nt: TGTGCCAGCAGTGGCCGCCGACTTAACTATGGCTACACCTTC
d_call: TRBD1; clone_size: .; v_call: TRBV2; j_call: TRBJ2-7; cdr3_aa: CASSEGQGGYEQYF; cdr3_nt: TGTGCCAGCAGTGAAGGACAGGGGGGGTACGAGCAGTACTTC
d_call: TRBD1; clone_size: .; v_call: TRBV5-4; j_call: TRBJ1-2; cdr3_aa: CASSLEGAQGYTF; cdr3_nt: TGTGCCAGCAGCTTGGAGGGGGCGCAAGGCTACACCTTC
d_call: .; clone_size: .; v_call: TRBV9; j_call: TRBJ2-7; cdr3_aa: CASSPRDKLYEQYF; cdr3_nt: TGTGCCAGCAGCCCCCGGGACAAGCTCTACGAGCAGTACTTC
d_call: .; clone_size: .; v_call: TRBV7-2; j_call: TRBJ1-1; cdr3_aa: CASSLDGQSLAFF; cdr3_nt: TGTGCCAGCAGCTTAGATGGACAAAGCTTAGCTTTCTTT
d_call: TRBD2; clone_size: .; v_call: TRBV11-2; j_call: TRBJ2-5; cdr3_aa: CASNLGLAGYIETQYF; cdr3_nt: TGTGCCAGCAACTTAGGACTAGCGGGCTACATTGAGACCCAGTACTTC
d_call: TRBD1; clone_size: .; v_call: TRBV6-6; j_call: TRBJ1-5; cdr3_aa: CASSYSPGQVKAQHF; cdr3_nt: TGTGCCAGCAGTTACTCCCCGGGACAGGTGAAGGCCCAGCATTTT
d_call: .; clone_size: .; v_call: TRBV19; j_call: TRBJ1-5; cdr3_aa: CASTRTHSNQPQHF; cdr3_nt: TGTGCCAGTACAAGGACTCATAGCAATCAGCCCCAGCATTTT
d_call: .; clone_size: .; v_call: TRBV12-3/TRBV12-4; j_call: TRBJ1-2; cdr3_aa: CASSFFLYGYTF; cdr3_nt: TGTGCCAGCAGTTTCTTCCTCTATGGCTACACCTTC